These T cell receptor beta chains were read from a single sample in a study of T cell repertoires in aging, cancer and after chemotherapy. TCRdb reanalysed the multiplex PCR reads using MiXCR and keeps one entry per CDR3 protein. The sample consists of approximately 6,000 distinct CDR3 sequences, under 35% of them appearing once. The source material was blood. The receptors stem from a human donor with a blood cancer. The CDR3 runs from the conserved cysteine through the conserved F or W. D genes are given only for firm matches. Size is omitted from some rows. Given values are once, few, many or a class for expanded clones.

d_gene	v_gene	j_gene	abundance	CDR3aa	CDR3nt
-	TRBV19	TRBJ2-3	-	CASSLPDRDTQYF	TGTGCCAGTAGTCTTCCAGATCGAGATACGCAGTATTTT
TRBD1	TRBV29-1	TRBJ1-5	-	CSVQGEGFDFFGNQPQHF	TGCAGCGTTCAGGGGGAGGGTTTTGATTTTTTTGGCAATCAGCCCCAGCATTTT
-	TRBV7-2	TRBJ2-7	-	CASSLALDTYEQYF	TGTGCCAGCAGCTTAGCTTTGGACACCTACGAGCAGTACTTC
TRBD1	TRBV18	TRBJ2-5	-	CASSLRQGTPQETQYF	TGTGCCAGCTCGCTACGACAGGGTACCCCCCAAGAGACCCAGTACTTC
TRBD2	TRBV20-1	TRBJ2-3	-	CSARGTSGGSVSDTQYF	TGCAGTGCTAGAGGGACTAGCGGGGGAAGTGTGTCAGATACGCAGTATTTT
-	TRBV6-4	TRBJ2-7	medium-sized	CASSEPNHYEQYF	TGTGCCAGCAGTGAACCCAACCACTACGAGCAGTACTTC
TRBD2	TRBV5-1	TRBJ2-1	few	CASAPSGTSLGEQFF	TGCGCCAGCGCCCCATCCGGGACTAGCCTCGGTGAGCAGTTCTTC
TRBD2	TRBV20-1	TRBJ2-7	-	CSAGRELSGEQYF	TGCAGTGCTGGGCGGGAGCTATCTGGAGAGCAGTACTTC
-	TRBV14	TRBJ1-4	-	CASSQLTGKLFF	TGTGCCAGCAGCCAGCTGACAGGAAAACTGTTTTTT
-	TRBV5-1	TRBJ1-5	-	CASSFGGVNQPQHF	TGCGCCAGCAGCTTTGGGGGCGTCAATCAGCCCCAGCATTTT
TRBD1	TRBV4-2	TRBJ1-2	-	CASSHPRTGLRGYTF	TGTGCCAGCAGCCACCCCCGGACAGGGCTGAGAGGCTACACCTTC
-	TRBV6-5	TRBJ1-1	few	CASRISGTQNTEAFF	TGTGCCAGCAGGATATCCGGGACACAGAACACTGAAGCTTTCTTT
-	TRBV27	TRBJ2-7	few	CASSFRGISYEQYF	TGTGCCAGCAGTTTCCGGGGGATCTCCTACGAGCAGTACTTC
-	TRBV5-3	TRBJ2-2	few	CARSLVGGNTGELFF	TGTGCCAGAAGCTTGGTAGGAGGGAACACCGGGGAGCTGTTTTTT
-	TRBV30	TRBJ1-1	few	CAWSAPGTEAFF	TGTGCCTGGAGCGCTCCGGGGACTGAAGCTTTCTTT
-	TRBV6-2/TRBV6-3	TRBJ1-2	-	CASSYRQADVGGYTF	TGTGCCAGCAGTTACCGACAAGCAGACGTGGGGGGCTACACCTTC
-	TRBV12-3/TRBV12-4	TRBJ1-5	-	CASSLAGTGRNQPQHF	TGTGCCAGCAGTTTAGCTGGCACAGGGCGCAATCAGCCCCAGCATTTT
-	TRBV13	TRBJ2-5	few	CASSSSEGPLDATQYF	TGTGCCAGCAGCTCGAGCGAAGGGCCCCTAGACGCGACCCAGTACTTC
-	TRBV5-5	TRBJ2-1	medium-sized	CASSLRDRFNEQFF	TGTGCCAGCAGCTTGAGGGACCGCTTCAATGAGCAGTTCTTC
TRBD2	TRBV6-5	TRBJ2-1	-	CASSYSTGSSGRAKFF	TGTGCCAGCAGTTACTCAACCGGCTCTAGCGGCCGAGCTAAGTTCTTC
-	TRBV11-3	TRBJ2-5	medium-sized	CASSLGETQYF	TGTGCCAGCAGCTTGGGGGAGACCCAGTACTTC
-	TRBV30	TRBJ1-3	few	CAWSPTSSGNTIYF	TGTGCCTGGAGTCCTACATCGTCTGGAAACACCATATATTTT
TRBD1	TRBV5-4	TRBJ1-2	-	CASSWGQGPGYGYTF	TGTGCCAGCAGCTGGGGACAGGGTCCGGGCTATGGCTACACCTTC
-	TRBV5-1	TRBJ2-7	-	CASSFGALYEQYF	TGCGCCAGCAGCTTTGGGGCGCTCTACGAGCAGTACTTC
-	TRBV19	TRBJ2-3	few	CASSIDGADTQYF	TGTGCCAGTAGTATCGACGGGGCAGATACGCAGTATTTT
TRBD1	TRBV18	TRBJ1-2	-	CASSPQRQGGVRNYGYTF	TGTGCCAGCTCACCTCAACGACAGGGGGGCGTTAGGAACTATGGCTACACCTTC
-	TRBV29-1	TRBJ2-5	medium-sized	CSVEIPLRGGETQYF	TGCAGCGTTGAAATCCCTCTGAGGGGCGGGGAGACCCAGTACTTC
TRBD2	TRBV29-1	TRBJ2-1	medium-sized	CSTLAGGGNEQFF	TGCAGTACCCTAGCGGGAGGCGGGAATGAGCAGTTCTTC
TRBD1	TRBV20-1	TRBJ2-3	few	CSAPPGQGADTDTQYF	TGCAGTGCCCCTCCGGGACAGGGGGCTGACACAGATACGCAGTATTTT
TRBD1	TRBV11-3	TRBJ2-5	few	CASSLHAPLAEGQNQETQYF	TGTGCCAGCAGCTTACATGCCCCATTGGCAGAGGGACAGAACCAAGAGACCCAGTACTTC
TRBD1	TRBV19	TRBJ1-2	medium-sized	CASSIDRGGDGYTF	TGTGCCAGTAGTATCGACAGGGGTGGTGATGGCTACACCTTC
-	TRBV4-3	TRBJ2-6	few	CASSQDRAGTGANVLTF	TGCGCCAGCAGCCAAGATAGGGCAGGGACTGGGGCCAACGTCCTGACTTTC
TRBD1	TRBV11-3	TRBJ2-5	medium-sized	CASSLGTGTGKETQYF	TGTGCCAGCAGCTTAGGGACCGGGACAGGGAAAGAGACCCAGTACTTC
-	TRBV29-1	TRBJ2-3	medium-sized	CSVEGVEVGLADTQYF	TGCAGCGTTGAAGGTGTCGAAGTCGGATTAGCAGATACGCAGTATTTT
-	TRBV27	TRBJ2-1	-	CASSLSNTAGRVYEQFF	TGTGCCAGCAGTTTATCAAACACCGCGGGTAGGGTCTACGAGCAGTTCTTC
-	TRBV19	TRBJ1-5	-	CASTAGTKMDNQPQHF	TGTGCCAGTACCGCCGGGACCAAGATGGACAATCAGCCCCAGCATTTT
TRBD1	TRBV5-5	TRBJ2-7	-	CASSFRTGLYEQYF	TGTGCCAGCAGCTTCAGGACAGGGCTATACGAGCAGTACTTC
-	TRBV5-1	TRBJ2-3	few	CASLRGGSTDTQYF	TGCGCCAGCCTTCGGGGTGGGAGCACAGATACGCAGTATTTT
-	TRBV7-9	TRBJ2-1	-	CASSRQEVSNEQFF	TGCGCCAGCAGCCGGCAGGAAGTCAGCAATGAGCAGTTCTTC
-	TRBV20-1	TRBJ2-3	-	CSARGASGQKSDTQYF	TGCAGTGCTAGAGGAGCATCCGGCCAGAAGAGCGATACGCAGTATTTT
TRBD1	TRBV5-6	TRBJ1-1	-	CASSFPGTDGAFF	TGTGCCAGCAGCTTCCCGGGGACAGACGGAGCTTTCTTT
TRBD1	TRBV13	TRBJ2-7	few	CASSQGTVPDEQYF	TGTGCCAGCAGCCAAGGGACAGTTCCGGACGAGCAGTACTTC
-	TRBV11-3	TRBJ2-1	medium-sized	CASSLNTGPGGNEQFF	TGTGCCAGCAGCTTGAACACAGGGCCCGGGGGCAATGAGCAGTTCTTC
TRBD1	TRBV6-1	TRBJ1-2	-	CATMWGQGGYGYTF	TGTGCCACCATGTGGGGACAGGGCGGTTATGGCTACACCTTC
-	TRBV11-3	TRBJ2-7	-	CASSTSTDEVYEQYF	TGTGCCAGCAGCACCTCGACAGACGAAGTCTACGAGCAGTACTTC
TRBD1	TRBV6-5	TRBJ2-2	medium-sized	CAIGTGAGELFF	TGTGCCATCGGGACAGGGGCCGGGGAGCTGTTTTTT
-	TRBV5-6	TRBJ1-1	-	CASSLATEGTEAFF	TGTGCCAGCAGCTTGGCTACGGAAGGCACTGAAGCTTTCTTT
TRBD1	TRBV5-1	TRBJ1-6	-	CASSPGQTSPLHF	TGCGCCAGCAGCCCGGGACAGACTTCACCCCTCCACTTT
-	TRBV12-3/TRBV12-4	TRBJ1-5	few	CASAAGGNQPQHF	TGTGCCAGCGCGGCCGGGGGTAATCAGCCCCAGCATTTT
TRBD1	TRBV30	TRBJ2-1	-	CAWSDHRGRHEQFF	TGTGCCTGGAGCGATCACAGGGGTCGGCATGAGCAGTTCTTC
-	TRBV5-6	TRBJ2-3	-	CASSLRGSTDTQYF	TGTGCCAGCAGCTTGCGGGGGAGCACAGATACGCAGTATTTT
-	TRBV5-1	TRBJ2-2	-	CASSFTGGGTGELFF	TGCGCCAGCAGCTTTACAGGGGGGGGCACCGGGGAGCTGTTTTTT
-	TRBV27	TRBJ1-3	-	CASSNRAANTIYF	TGTGCCAGCAGCAACAGGGCTGCAAACACCATATATTTT
-	TRBV6-1	TRBJ2-2	once	CASSNAVGANTGELFF	TGTGCCAGCAGCAACGCGGTGGGGGCTAACACCGGGGAGCTGTTTTTT
-	TRBV18	TRBJ2-5	-	CASSPPADRETQYF	TGTGCCAGCTCACCGCCGGCCGACCGGGAGACCCAGTACTTC
TRBD1	TRBV6-1	TRBJ2-7	medium-sized	CASRGLGQGSSYEQYF	TGTGCCAGCAGAGGGCTAGGACAGGGCAGCTCCTACGAGCAGTACTTC
-	TRBV27	TRBJ2-7	few	CASSATSPYEQYF	TGTGCCAGCAGTGCCACTAGTCCCTACGAGCAGTACTTC
-	TRBV20-1	TRBJ2-2	few	CSARAPPGTGELFF	TGCAGTGCTAGAGCCCCCCCCGGCACCGGGGAGCTGTTTTTT
-	TRBV15	TRBJ2-5	few	CATSRNQGRETQYF	TGTGCCACCAGCAGGAACCAGGGTAGGGAGACCCAGTACTTC
-	TRBV7-3	TRBJ2-2	-	CASSLKPIELFF	TGTGCCAGCAGCTTAAAGCCGATTGAGCTGTTTTTT